These 18 T cell receptor beta chains came from one sample sequenced in a study of cytomegalovirus exposure and HLA in healthy donors. A multiplex PCR was run with 60 Vbeta primers and 13 Jbeta primers. Repertoires were generated with immunoSEQ multiplex PCR, while TCRdb's copy carries only in-frame clones and drops some. The data show some 96,000 clones, approximately 78% seen once. Sequencing was performed on PBMCs. The receptors were sampled from an older woman in good health and CMV-seronegative.

The chain recombines TRBV5-4 with TRBJ1-1, with D perhaps matching TRBD1 (5 bases). This CDR3 is built from 13 residues. The germline gives CDR1 SGHNT, CDR2 YYREEE (reference sequence). Trimming removed 2 bases at V and 1 base at J, with 6 bases between. This CDR3 reads CASSLDRNTEAFF. CDR3 DNA: TGTGCCAGCAGCTTAGACAGGAACACTGAAGCTTTCTTT.

The chain's CDR3 is CASSLGGEGYYGYTF. As DNA, the CDR3 is TGTGCCAGCAGTTTAGGGGGGGAAGGGTACTATGGCTACACCTTC. The chain recombines TRBV27 with TRBJ1-2; D possibly corresponds to TRBD1 (5 bases). V lost 2 bases and J lost 3, with 13 bases in between. The germline V gene has CDR1 MNHEY and CDR2 SMNVEV (reference sequence). This CDR3 is 15 amino acids long.

V and J are TRBV4-1 and TRBJ2-1; D is ambiguous. Germline V gives CDR1 MGHRA, CDR2 YSYEKL. The CDR3 consists of 12 residues. Trimming pared 0 bases from V and 12 bases from J, leaving 9 bases between. The CDR3 nucleotides are TGCGCCAGCAGCCAAGACTCTATAGTGCAGTTCTTC. It yields the protein CASSQDSIVQFF.

V and J are TRBV18 and TRBJ1-6; 8 bases line up with TRBD1. The CDR3 is 15 residues long. In germline, CDR1 is KGHSH, CDR2 LQKENI. J gave up 9 bases and V 2 bases, and 6 bases lay outside the gene matches. This CDR3 reads CASSPGQGGGSPLHF. The CDR3 DNA follows: TGTGCCAGCTCACCAGGACAGGGTGGCGGTTCACCCCTCCACTTT.

The chain recombines TRBV7-9 with TRBJ1-4, with 8 bases that match TRBD1. The CDR3 loop spans 14 amino acids. The germline gives CDR1 SEHNR, CDR2 FQNEAQ (reference sequence). Germline trimming cut 5 bases from V and 5 bases from J; bases unmatched to any gene: 4. This CDR3 is CASSQGQENEKLFF. CDR3 in DNA: TGTGCCAGCAGCCAGGGACAGGAAAATGAAAAACTGTTTTTT. Full variable domain (remainder filled in from reference TRBV7-9 and TRBJ1-4): DTGVSQNPRHKITKRGQNVTFRCDPISEHNRLYWYRQTLGQGPEFLTYFQNEAQLEKSRLLSDRFSAERPKGSFSTLEIQRTEQGDSAMYLCASSQGQENEKLFFGSGTQLSVL.

This chain joins TRBV19 and TRBJ2-3; 10 bases line up with TRBD2. The CDR3 has 15 amino acids. The germline V gene has CDR1 LNHDA and CDR2 SQIVND (reference sequence). Germline trimming cut 5 bases from V and 2 bases from J; bases unmatched to any gene: 4. This CDR3 reads CASSAGTSDTDTQYF. Written as DNA, the CDR3 is TGTGCCAGTAGTGCCGGGACTAGCGACACAGATACGCAGTATTTT.

This sequence joins TRBV25-1 and TRBJ2-7, with a possible D match to TRBD1 (6 bases). Germline V gene sequence: CDR1 MGHDK, CDR2 SYGVNS. The V gene lost 6 bases and the J gene lost 6 bases, with 15 bases spanning the gap. The CDR3 sequence is 13 residues long. CDR3 in amino acids: CASRVQGSREQYF. CDR3 nucleotides: TGTGCCAGCAGAGTCCAGGGGTCCCGCGAGCAGTACTTC.

CDR3 sequence: CASSQDLAGGRSTQYF. The DNA for the CDR3 is TGCGCCAGCAGCCAAGATTTGGCGGGGGGAAGAAGTACGCAGTATTTT. The V call is TRBV4-3, the J call TRBJ2-3, with 8 positions matching TRBD2. The CDR3 has 16 amino acids. Germline V CDR1 and CDR2: LGHNA, YSLEER. V gave up 0 bases and J gave up 8 bases; unmatched junction bases: 10.

This clone came up a few times. The gene calls are TRBV7-8 and TRBJ1-4; TRBD1 is a possible D gene (5 bases). Trimming cost V 4 bases and J 7 bases, with 10 bases left between them. CDR1 and CDR2 (germline): SGHVS, FQNEAQ. The length of the CDR3 is 13 residues. CDR3 in DNA: TGTGCCAGCAGCTATGCGGGACGTGAAAAACTGTTTTTT. Amino acids: CASSYAGREKLFF.

The V call is TRBV9, the J call TRBJ2-7; 14 positions match TRBD2. Looked up from germline, CDR1 is SGDLS and CDR2 is YYNGEE. This CDR3 is built from 17 residues. The ends lost 0 bases at V and 2 bases at J; junction bases unmatched: 4. CDR3 DNA sequence: TGTGCCAGCAGCGTAGGACTAGCGGGGGGGCCAACCTACGAGCAGTACTTC. Its protein product is CASSVGLAGGPTYEQYF.

The chain uses TRBV7-2 and TRBJ1-5; 7 nucleotides align to TRBD1. Germline CDR1 reads SGHTA; CDR2 reads FQGNSA. J gave up 7 bases and V 5 bases, and 11 bases lay outside the gene matches. The CDR3 has 15 residues. The CDR3 nucleotides read TGTGCCAGCAGCCAGACAGGGATGAGTGGGCAGCCCCAGCATTTT. It yields the protein CASSQTGMSGQPQHF.

This sequence joins TRBV4-2 and TRBJ1-5; D unclear. V was cut by 2 bases and J by 8 bases, with 10 bases left in between. In germline, CDR1 is LGHNA, CDR2 YNFKEQ. This CDR3 is 13 amino acids long. As DNA, the CDR3 is TGTGCCAGCAGCCAATCCCTCACGGAGCCCCAGCATTTT. As protein: CASSQSLTEPQHF.

The chain has TRBV28 and TRBJ2-7; a weak D match, TRBD1 (5 bases). Germline CDR1 reads MDHEN; CDR2 reads SYDVKM. The CDR3 extends over 16 amino acids. The V end lost 5 bases, the J end lost 0 bases, and 17 bases lay between the germline ends. The CDR3 protein is CASSPQGRALSYEQYF. The CDR3 DNA follows: TGTGCCAGCAGTCCTCAAGGCAGGGCCCTCTCCTACGAGCAGTACTTC. Looking up the rest from reference TRBV28 and TRBJ2-7 gives the full variable domain: DVKVTQSSRYLVKRTGEKVFLECVQDMDHENMFWYRQDPGLGLRLIYFSYDVKMKEKGDIPEGYSVSREKKERFSLILESASTNQTSMYLCASSPQGRALSYEQYFGPGTRLTVT.

This chain connects TRBV25-1 to TRBJ1-3, with TRBD1 matching 7 bases. Germline CDR1 and CDR2: MGHDK and SYGVNS. V was pared by 3 bases and J by 4 bases, with 9 bases of the junction left unmatched. The CDR3 contains 16 residues. The CDR3 is CASSDSDRTLGNTIYF. The DNA of the CDR3 is TGTGCCAGCAGTGATTCGGACAGGACCCTGGGAAACACCATATATTTT.

V is TRBV6-1 and J is TRBJ2-7, with 10 nucleotides matching TRBD1. CDR1 is MNHNS and CDR2 is SASEGT in the germline V gene. The CDR3 length is 15 residues. V lost 5 bases to trimming and J lost 2 bases; unmatched junction nucleotides: 6. This CDR3 reads CASSFRDRGTYEQYF. In DNA, the CDR3 is TGTGCCAGCAGTTTCCGGGACAGGGGCACCTACGAGCAGTACTTC.

The gene calls are TRBV9 and TRBJ2-1, with 11 bases that match TRBD1. Germline-derived CDR1 and CDR2 are SGDLS and YYNGEE. The CDR3 consists of 16 residues. V was pared by 7 bases and J by 2 bases, with 8 bases of the junction left unmatched. CDR3 amino acids: CASSSRGQGAYNEQFF. The CDR3 DNA reads as TGTGCCAGCTCCTCCCGGGGACAGGGGGCCTACAATGAGCAGTTCTTC.

The chain links TRBV28 to TRBJ2-2; D perhaps matches TRBD2 (5 bases). Germline-derived CDR1 and CDR2 are MDHEN and SYDVKM. The CDR3 is 16 amino acids. The ends were cut back, 5 bases at V and 4 bases at J, with 17 bases in the middle. CDR3 nucleotides: TGTGCCAGCAGTGGACGCGGGTTCACTGTCACCGGGGAGCTGTTTTTT. Its translation is CASSGRGFTVTGELFF.

The V call is TRBV27, the J call TRBJ2-7, with 11 positions matching TRBD1. CDR3 length equals 17 residues. CDR1 is MNHEY and CDR2 is SMNVEV in the germline V gene (reference sequence). V lost 5 bases and J lost 0; bases outside the gene matches: 9. CDR3 sequence reads: CASSHLMGTGGSYEQYF. The CDR3 bases are TGTGCCAGCAGTCACCTAATGGGGACAGGGGGCTCCTACGAGCAGTACTTC.